The clone carrying this T cell receptor beta chain has more than one count but fewer than ten. Antigen unknown. All of the isolated RNA was reverse transcribed, so expressed TCRB transcripts were sequenced. Profiling relied on immunoSEQ multiplex PCR, and the TCRdb table lists in-frame clones only, not all of them. The sample lists about 360,000 clones; roughly 12% were seen once. Sort purity for all populations was recorded as exceeding 98%. The data originate from a study of beta chain features in type 1 diabetes. Whole-study results and caveats: A pattern of fewer insertions and more deletions at VDJ junctions was seen in type 1 diabetes patients.

J was trimmed by 8 bases and V by 2 bases; bases with no gene match: 13. The CDR3 extends over 17 amino acids. Germline CDR1 is MDHEN and CDR2 is SYDVKM. The sample taken for sequencing was naive CD4+ T cells from blood. The chain uses TRBV28 and TRBJ1-4; 8 bases are a match to TRBD1. The sequence was obtained from a man younger than 35 in good health. The chain's CDR3 is CASSLRAGTGVGEKLFF. The CDR3 coding sequence is TGTGCCAGCAGTTTAAGGGCCGGGACAGGCGTGGGAGAAAAACTGTTTTTT.